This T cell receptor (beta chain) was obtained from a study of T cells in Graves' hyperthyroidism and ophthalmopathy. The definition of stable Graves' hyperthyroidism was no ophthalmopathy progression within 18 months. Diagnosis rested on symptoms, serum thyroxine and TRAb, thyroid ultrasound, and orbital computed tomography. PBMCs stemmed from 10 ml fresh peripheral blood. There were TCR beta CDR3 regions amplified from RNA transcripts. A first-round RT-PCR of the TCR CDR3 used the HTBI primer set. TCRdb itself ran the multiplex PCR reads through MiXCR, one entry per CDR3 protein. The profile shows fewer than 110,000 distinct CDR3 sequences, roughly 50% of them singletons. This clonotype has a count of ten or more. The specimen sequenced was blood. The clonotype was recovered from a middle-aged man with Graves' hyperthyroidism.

For the CDR3, the DNA is TGTGCCAGCAGTTTCCAGTTTCACGAGCAGTACTTC. Translation: CASSFQFHEQYF. The chain links TRBV28 to TRBJ2-7; the D is unclear. The CDR3 is made up of 12 amino acids. Trimming took off 3 bases at V and 5 bases at J, with 8 bases between the two ends. CDR1 is MDHEN, CDR2 SYDVKM, per germline.